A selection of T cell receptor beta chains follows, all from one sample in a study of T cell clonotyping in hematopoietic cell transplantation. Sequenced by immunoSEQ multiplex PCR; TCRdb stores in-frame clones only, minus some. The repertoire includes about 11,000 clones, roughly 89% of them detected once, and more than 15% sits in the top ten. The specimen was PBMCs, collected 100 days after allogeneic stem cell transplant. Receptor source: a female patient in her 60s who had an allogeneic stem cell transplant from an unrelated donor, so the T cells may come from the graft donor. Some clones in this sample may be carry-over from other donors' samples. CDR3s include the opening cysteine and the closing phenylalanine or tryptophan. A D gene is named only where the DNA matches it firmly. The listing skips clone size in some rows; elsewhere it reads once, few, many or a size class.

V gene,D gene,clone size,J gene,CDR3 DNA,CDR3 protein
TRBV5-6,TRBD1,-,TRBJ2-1,TGTGCCAGCAGCACGGGACAGGGGTTATATAATGAGCAGTTCTTC,CASSTGQGLYNEQFF
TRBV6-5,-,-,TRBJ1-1,TGTGCCAGCAGTTACGGAGGGCTTACTGAAGCTTTCTTT,CASSYGGLTEAFF
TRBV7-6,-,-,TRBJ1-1,TGTGCCAGCAGCTTAGAGTTCGAGAACACTGAAGCTTTCTTT,CASSLEFENTEAFF
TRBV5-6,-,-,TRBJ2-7,TGTGCCAGCGGAACCTTGTCGAGACAATTCTACGAGCAGTACTTC,CASGTLSRQFYEQYF
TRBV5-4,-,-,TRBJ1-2,TGTGCCAGCAGCAGGACAGCCCTGGGAAACTATGGCTACACCTTC,CASSRTALGNYGYTF
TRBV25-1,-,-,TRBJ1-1,TGTGCCAGCAGTGAATGGGGCCTGAACACTGAAGCTTTCTTT,CASSEWGLNTEAFF
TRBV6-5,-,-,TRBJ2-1,TGTGCCAGCGTGGCGACCTACAATGAGCAGTTCTTC,CASVATYNEQFF
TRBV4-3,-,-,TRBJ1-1,TGCGCCAGCAGCCAGACTGAGGGAACTGAAGCTTTCTTT,CASSQTEGTEAFF
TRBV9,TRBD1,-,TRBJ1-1,TGTGCCAGCAGCGCTACCGACAGGGAGGACACTGAAGCTTTCTTT,CASSATDREDTEAFF
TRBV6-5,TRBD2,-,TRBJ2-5,TGTGCCAGCAGTTCGGGACTAGCGACGGAGACCCAGTACTTC,CASSSGLATETQYF
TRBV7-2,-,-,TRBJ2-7,TGTGCCAGCAGCCTTGGACTAAGCACGAACTCCTACGAGCAGTACTTC,CASSLGLSTNSYEQYF
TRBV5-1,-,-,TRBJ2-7,TGCGCCAGCAGCTTGGTAGTATCCTACGAGCAGTACTTC,CASSLVVSYEQYF
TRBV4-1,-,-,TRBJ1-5,TGCGCCAGCAGCGCGTGGCTTCGTGGAGCTGATCAGCCCCAGCATTTT,CASSAWLRGADQPQHF
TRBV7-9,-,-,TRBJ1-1,TGTGCCAGCAGCCTGACTATAAACACTGAAGCTTTCTTT,CASSLTINTEAFF
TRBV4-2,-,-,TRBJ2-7,TGTGCCAGCAGCCAAACCTATCAAATGGGGTACGAGCAGTACTTC,CASSQTYQMGYEQYF
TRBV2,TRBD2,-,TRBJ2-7,TGTGCCAGCAGAGATAATCCTAGCGGGGGACCCTACGAGCAGTACTTC,CASRDNPSGGPYEQYF
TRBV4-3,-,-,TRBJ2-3,TGCGCCAGCAGCCAAGAAGGACGAGCCACAGATACGCAGTATTTT,CASSQEGRATDTQYF
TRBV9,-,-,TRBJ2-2,TGTGCCAGCAGCGCTGGGGGCGGGAGCATCGCCGGGGAGCTGTTTTTT,CASSAGGGSIAGELFF
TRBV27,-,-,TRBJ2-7,TGTGCCAGCAGCCTAGGGGCTCTCTACGAGCAGTACTTC,CASSLGALYEQYF
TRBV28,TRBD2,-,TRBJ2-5,TGTGCCAGCACCCCTGGGACTAGCGGGGAGACCCAGTACTTC,CASTPGTSGETQYF
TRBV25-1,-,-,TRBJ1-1,TGTGCCAGCAGTGCCCAGGAGGACACTGAAGCTTTCTTT,CASSAQEDTEAFF
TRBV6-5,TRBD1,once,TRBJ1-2,TGTGCCAGCAGTCTGTGGACAGGGCGAGTTGATGGCTACACCTTC,CASSLWTGRVDGYTF
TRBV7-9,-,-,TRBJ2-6,TGTGCCAGCAGACTCAACGAAGGGTCCTACTCTGGGGCCAACGTCCTGACTTTC,CASRLNEGSYSGANVLTF
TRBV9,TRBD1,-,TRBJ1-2,TGTGCCAGCAGCGTTGCAGGGGGCGTCGGCTATGGCTACACCTTC,CASSVAGGVGYGYTF
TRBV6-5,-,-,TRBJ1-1,TGTGCCAGCAGTTACACCCGATGGGGGGGAGAAGCTTTCTTT,CASSYTRWGGEAFF
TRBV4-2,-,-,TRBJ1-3,TGTGCCAGCAGCCAAGATCTGGGGTATGGAAACACCATATATTTT,CASSQDLGYGNTIYF
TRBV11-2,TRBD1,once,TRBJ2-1,TGTGCCAGCAGCTACCGGGACAGGGGTTACAATGAGCAGTTCTTC,CASSYRDRGYNEQFF
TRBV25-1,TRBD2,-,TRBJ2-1,TGTGCCAGCAGTGAATCGGGAGGGCAGTTCTTC,CASSESGGQFF
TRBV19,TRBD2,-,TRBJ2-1,TGTGCCAGTAGTATAGATCCGACTAGCGGGAGGGTTTTGGACTACAATGAGCAGTTCTTC,CASSIDPTSGRVLDYNEQFF
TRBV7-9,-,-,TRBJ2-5,TGTGCCAGCAGCTCCACCGTCAGGGGTTTCATGAAGACCCAGTACTTC,CASSSTVRGFMKTQYF
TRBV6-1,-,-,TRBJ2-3,TGTGCCAGCAGTGGGATCCCGGGACTCAGAGAGTCCACAGATACGCAGTATTTT,CASSGIPGLRESTDTQYF
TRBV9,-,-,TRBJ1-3,TGTGCCAGCAGCGTAGCTTACAGATCGACTGGAAACACCATATATTTT,CASSVAYRSTGNTIYF
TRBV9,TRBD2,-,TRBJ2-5,TGTGCCAGCAGCAAATTCGGGACTAGCGGGAGGATCGGCCAAGAGACCCAGTACTTC,CASSKFGTSGRIGQETQYF
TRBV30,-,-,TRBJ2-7,TGTGCCTGGAGTGAACCGGGACACCCTTCTTTTTACGAGCAGTACTTC,CAWSEPGHPSFYEQYF
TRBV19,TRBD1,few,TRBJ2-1,TGTGCCAGTAGTTCCGGGACAGGGGTTTACAATGAGCAGTTCTTC,CASSSGTGVYNEQFF
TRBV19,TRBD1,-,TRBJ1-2,TGTGCCAGTAGTAGCCCGGGACAGGACTATGGCTACACCTTC,CASSSPGQDYGYTF
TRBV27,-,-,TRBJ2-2,TGTGCCAGCAGTTTAGGAAGGAACACCGGGGAGCTGTTTTTT,CASSLGRNTGELFF
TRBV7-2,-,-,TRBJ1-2,TGTGCCAGCAGCTTGGTTGCTAGAGAATATGGCTACACCTTC,CASSLVAREYGYTF
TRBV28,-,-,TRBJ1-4,TGTGCCAGCAGTTGGGGGGGGGATGAAAAACTGTTTTTT,CASSWGGDEKLFF
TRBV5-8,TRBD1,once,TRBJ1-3,TGTGCCAGCAGCGTGGGGACAGGGCGGTCTGGAAACACCATATATTTT,CASSVGTGRSGNTIYF
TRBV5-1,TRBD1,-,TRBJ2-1,TGCGCCAGCAACCCTACGGGACAGGCAAACAATGAGCAGTTCTTC,CASNPTGQANNEQFF
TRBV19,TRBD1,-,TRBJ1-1,TGTGCCAGTAGTAATCCAGGGGGCCTCATCGAGATGAACACTGAAGCTTTCTTT,CASSNPGGLIEMNTEAFF
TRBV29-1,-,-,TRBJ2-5,TGCAGCGTTCGCGGCCTCGGGGAGACCCAGTACTTC,CSVRGLGETQYF
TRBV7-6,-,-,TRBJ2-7,TGTGCCAGCAGCCACACAACGGAGGGGGAGCAGTACTTC,CASSHTTEGEQYF
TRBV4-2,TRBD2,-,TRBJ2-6,TGTGCCAGCAGCCCAGGGACGGGACTAGCGGGGTCTGGGGCCAACGTCCTGACTTTC,CASSPGTGLAGSGANVLTF
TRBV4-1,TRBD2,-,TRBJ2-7,TGCGCCAGCAGCCACGAGCCACTCGGCGGGGCTAGCGGCTACGAGCAGTACTTC,CASSHEPLGGASGYEQYF
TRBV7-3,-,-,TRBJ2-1,TGTGCCAGCAGCACGACAGGAGACTCCTACAATGAGCAGTTCTTC,CASSTTGDSYNEQFF
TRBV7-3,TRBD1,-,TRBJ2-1,TGTGCCAGCAGCTCTTCAGGGGGAGCCTACAATGAGCAGTTCTTC,CASSSSGGAYNEQFF
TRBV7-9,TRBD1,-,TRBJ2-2,TGTGCCAGCACCCCGGACAGGCAACTCACCGGGGAGCTGTTTTTT,CASTPDRQLTGELFF
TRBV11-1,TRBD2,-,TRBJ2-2,TGTGCCAGCAGCGAGGGGACTAGCGGGACTGGCGGGGAGCTGTTTTTT,CASSEGTSGTGGELFF
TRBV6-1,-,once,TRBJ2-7,TGTGCCAGCAGTGAAATGACACGGAGTCCCTACGAGCAGTACTTC,CASSEMTRSPYEQYF